A single sample is the source of the 11 T cell receptor beta chains below, sequenced in a study of long-term antiretroviral therapy in people with HIV. Investigators performed immunoSEQ version v3.0 at survey level. Profiled with immunoSEQ multiplex PCR; TCRdb holds only in-frame clones, not every one. Of about 11,000 clones in the sample, approximately 82% were seen once. Sequences were derived from unsorted PBMCs, sampled 1.2 years after starting antiretroviral therapy. The receptor set was obtained from a man between 35 and 55 years old with HIV.

The chain employs TRBV7-2 and TRBJ2-7; maybe TRBD2 (7 bases). Trimming removed 3 bases from V and 3 bases from J, with 15 bases in between. CDR3 length equals 15 residues. Germline V gives CDR1 SGHTA, CDR2 FQGNSA. The CDR3 region is CASSFGGGRDYEQYF. Written as DNA, the CDR3 is TGTGCCAGCAGCTTTGGCGGGGGCCGAGACTACGAGCAGTACTTC. Variable domain in full (rest from reference TRBV7-2 and TRBJ2-7): GAGVSQSPSNKVTEKGKDVELRCDPISGHTALYWYRQSLGQGLEFLIYFQGNSAPDKSGLPSDRFSAERTGGSVSTLTIQRTQQEDSAVYLCASSFGGGRDYEQYFGPGTRLTVT.

The chain couples TRBV7-3 to TRBJ2-3, with TRBD2 identical over 9 bases. Germline values: CDR1 SGHTA, CDR2 FQGTGA. The CDR3 covers 15 residues. V lost 5 bases, J lost 4 bases, and 7 bases stayed unmatched. The CDR3: CASSKRGGGADTQYF. The CDR3 region has the DNA TGTGCCAGCAGCAAAAGGGGCGGGGGGGCAGATACGCAGTATTTT.

This clone has more than one count but fewer than ten. This rearrangement joins TRBV5-5 to TRBJ2-3; D is undetermined. CDR1 is SGHKS and CDR2 is YYEKEE in the germline V gene (reference sequence). The CDR3 contains 14 residues. Deletions cut 4 bases from V and 8 bases from J, with 17 bases between. The CDR3 reads CASSPPVAPTTQYF. CDR3 DNA: TGTGCCAGCAGCCCCCCGGTGGCCCCCACTACGCAGTATTTT. Complete variable domain (other parts from reference TRBV5-5 and TRBJ2-3): DAGVTQSPTHLIKTRGQQVTLRCSPISGHKSVSWYQQVLGQGPQFIFQYYEKEERGRGNFPDRFSARQFPNYSSELNVNALLLGDSALYLCASSPPVAPTTQYFGPGTRLTVL.

Only one count was recorded for this clone. V and J are TRBV6-1 and TRBJ2-7; 11 positions agree with TRBD2. Germline trimming cut 2 bases from V and 6 bases from J; bases unmatched to any gene: 3. The CDR3 runs to 14 residues. Germline CDR1 reads MNHNS; CDR2 reads SASEGT. CDR3 residues: CASSELAGGLEQYF. DNA of the CDR3: TGTGCCAGCAGTGAATTAGCGGGGGGGCTCGAGCAGTACTTC.

This chain joins TRBV28 and TRBJ2-6, with D possibly being TRBD1 (5 bases). CDR1 MDHEN and CDR2 SYDVKM come from the germline V gene. The CDR3 loop spans 13 amino acids. V lost 6 bases to trimming and J lost 2 bases, with 5 bases between them. The CDR3 loop reads CASRQAGANVLTF. DNA of the CDR3: TGTGCCAGCAGACAGGCTGGGGCCAACGTCCTGACTTTC.

The chain couples TRBV9 to TRBJ2-3; 7 bases map to TRBD2. The CDR3 is 14 residues long. The J segment lost 0 bases and the V segment lost 7 bases, leaving 5 bases of the junction unmatched. Looked up from germline, CDR1 is SGDLS and CDR2 is YYNGEE. The CDR3 DNA reads TGTGCCAGCGGCCCTAGCGGCAGCACAGATACGCAGTATTTT. Protein product: CASGPSGSTDTQYF.

This chain connects TRBV7-9 to TRBJ2-6; no clear D gene. Trimming stripped 5 bases from V and 9 bases from J, with 11 bases between. The germline V gene has CDR1 SEHNR and CDR2 FQNEAQ (reference sequence). CDR3 size: 13 residues. Here the CDR3 DNA reads TGTGCCAGCAGCCCCGAGAGGTTCAACGTCCTGACTTTC. It translates to CASSPERFNVLTF.

A remark on this clone: Germline and junction disagree at one end, which may indicate a read error. The chain combines TRBV30 with TRBJ1-6; TRBD1 matches at 11 bases. CDR1 and CDR2 (germline): GTSNPN, SVGIG (reference sequence). The CDR3 totals 14 residues. CDR3 in amino acids: CAWSNGQGATPPHF. CDR3 DNA: TGTGCCTGGAGTAATGGACAGGGGGCTACACCCCCCCACTTT.

The chain's CDR3 is CASPPQELAGEAYNEQFF. In DNA form, the CDR3 reads TGTGCCAGCCCTCCGCAGGAACTAGCGGGGGAGGCCTACAATGAGCAGTTCTTC. The rearrangement links TRBV28 to TRBJ2-1, with TRBD2 matching 11 bases. The germline V gene encodes CDR1 MDHEN and CDR2 SYDVKM. This CDR3 has 18 amino acids. Germline trimming cut 8 bases from V and 2 bases from J; bases unmatched to any gene: 14.

The chain carries TRBV2 and TRBJ2-3, with D possibly being TRBD2 (7 bases). The CDR3 totals 15 residues. The V gene's germline CDR1 is SNHLY and CDR2 FYNNEI. V gave up 3 bases and J gave up 5 bases, with 15 bases separating them. CDR3: CASSDAAGAGDTQYF. CDR3 sequence (DNA): TGTGCCAGCAGTGATGCTGCGGGGGCAGGAGATACGCAGTATTTT.

The chain links TRBV27 to TRBJ2-3; possibly TRBD1 for D (5 bases). The CDR3 has 16 amino acids. Germline assignment: CDR1 MNHEY and CDR2 SMNVEV (reference sequence). Trimming removed 2 bases from V and 0 bases from J, with 12 bases in between. The CDR3 loop reads CASSLIDSPSTDTQYF. Written as DNA, the CDR3 is TGTGCCAGCAGTTTAATCGACAGCCCTAGCACAGATACGCAGTATTTT.